A selection of T cell receptor beta chains follows, all from one sample in a study of blood T cell repertoires in COVID-19. TCRdb's table, derived via immunoSEQ multiplex PCR, lists solely in-frame clones and lacks some. The sample yields 110,000 to 150,000 clones, 85% to 90% seen once. The sample comprised PBMCs or T cells enriched from blood (not recorded which). Receptors originate from a man between 60 and 75 years old who had recovered from COVID-19. Each CDR3 is given with its conserved first and last residue. The order of the fields is CDR3 protein, CDR3 DNA, J gene, D gene, clone size, V gene. A D gene is named only where the DNA matches it firmly. Rows give clone size only sometimes, using once, few, many, or a class for an expanded clone.

cdr3_aa: CASRQTATNEKLFF
cdr3_nt: TGCGCCAGCAGACAGACAGCAACTAATGAAAAACTGTTTTTT
j_call: TRBJ1-4
d_call: .
clone_size: .
v_call: TRBV5-1

cdr3_aa: CASSPPLRVGTEAFF
cdr3_nt: TGTGCCAGCTCACCACCGCTCAGGGTGGGAACTGAAGCTTTCTTT
j_call: TRBJ1-1
d_call: .
clone_size: .
v_call: TRBV18

cdr3_aa: CAIQETGGNYGYTF
cdr3_nt: TGTGCCATCCAAGAGACAGGCGGGAACTATGGCTACACCTTC
j_call: TRBJ1-2
d_call: .
clone_size: .
v_call: TRBV24-1

cdr3_aa: CASTRTGERGYTF
cdr3_nt: TGTGCCAGCACCAGGACAGGGGAGCGTGGCTACACCTTC
j_call: TRBJ1-2
d_call: TRBD1
clone_size: .
v_call: TRBV27

cdr3_aa: CASSLPGNYGYTF
cdr3_nt: TGTGCCAGCAGCTTGCCGGGAAACTATGGCTACACCTTC
j_call: TRBJ1-2
d_call: .
clone_size: .
v_call: TRBV7-8

cdr3_aa: CASSERLAGASGGELFF
cdr3_nt: TGTGCCAGCAGTGAAAGACTAGCGGGAGCTTCCGGCGGGGAGCTGTTTTTT
j_call: TRBJ2-2
d_call: TRBD2
clone_size: .
v_call: TRBV2

cdr3_aa: CASSLGRGITGELFF
cdr3_nt: TGTGCCAGCAGCTTGGGTAGGGGGATCACCGGGGAGCTGTTTTTT
j_call: TRBJ2-2
d_call: .
clone_size: .
v_call: TRBV5-5

cdr3_aa: CASSFGDSHQETQYF
cdr3_nt: TGTGCCAGCAGCTTCGGGGACAGCCACCAAGAGACCCAGTACTTC
j_call: TRBJ2-5
d_call: TRBD1
clone_size: .
v_call: TRBV7-9

cdr3_aa: CASSPSGTGGSFVFF
cdr3_nt: TGTGCCAGCTCACCTTCCGGGACAGGGGGCTCCTTCGTGTTTTTT
j_call: TRBJ1-4
d_call: TRBD1
clone_size: .
v_call: TRBV18

cdr3_aa: CASARRGGYEQYF
cdr3_nt: TGTGCCAGCGCAAGGCGGGGCGGTTACGAGCAGTACTTC
j_call: TRBJ2-7
d_call: .
clone_size: .
v_call: TRBV7-2

cdr3_aa: CASSSRGDTQYF
cdr3_nt: TGTGCCAGCAGTTCCAGGGGAGATACGCAGTATTTT
j_call: TRBJ2-3
d_call: .
clone_size: once
v_call: TRBV2

cdr3_aa: CASRRGIILEQYF
cdr3_nt: TGTGCCAGCCGGCGGGGGATCATCCTGGAGCAGTATTTT
j_call: TRBJ2-3
d_call: TRBD2
clone_size: .
v_call: TRBV12-3/TRBV12-4

cdr3_aa: CASSDQGRGETQYF
cdr3_nt: TGCGCCAGCAGTGACCAGGGGAGAGGAGAGACCCAGTACTTC
j_call: TRBJ2-5
d_call: .
clone_size: .
v_call: TRBV10-1

cdr3_aa: CSVGEAGGQETQYF
cdr3_nt: TGCAGCGTTGGAGAAGCAGGGGGCCAAGAGACCCAGTACTTC
j_call: TRBJ2-5
d_call: TRBD1
clone_size: .
v_call: TRBV29-1

cdr3_aa: CASSLGWTGENEQYF
cdr3_nt: TGTGCCAGCAGCTTGGGATGGACAGGGGAAAACGAGCAGTACTTC
j_call: TRBJ2-7
d_call: TRBD1
clone_size: .
v_call: TRBV5-6

cdr3_aa: CASGAGAFDEQFF
cdr3_nt: TGTGCCAGCGGGGCAGGTGCGTTCGATGAGCAGTTCTTC
j_call: TRBJ2-1
d_call: .
clone_size: .
v_call: TRBV2

cdr3_aa: CASSQNQPQHF
cdr3_nt: TGTGCCAGCAGTCAGAATCAGCCCCAGCATTTT
j_call: TRBJ1-5
d_call: .
clone_size: .
v_call: TRBV28

cdr3_aa: CASSYSRAYEQYF
cdr3_nt: TGTGCCAGCAGTTACTCGAGAGCCTACGAGCAGTACTTC
j_call: TRBJ2-7
d_call: .
clone_size: .
v_call: TRBV6-5

cdr3_aa: CASRSGVLNSPLHF
cdr3_nt: TGTGCCAGCAGGTCGGGGGTTCTGAATTCACCCCTCCACTTT
j_call: TRBJ1-6
d_call: .
clone_size: .
v_call: TRBV11-2

cdr3_aa: CASSLAGDSPLHF
cdr3_nt: TGTGCCAGCAGCTTAGCAGGGGATTCACCCCTCCACTTT
j_call: TRBJ1-6
d_call: .
clone_size: .
v_call: TRBV9

cdr3_aa: CASSPRTSGSGNEQFF
cdr3_nt: TGTGCCAGCTCACCCCGGACTAGCGGGAGCGGCAATGAGCAGTTCTTC
j_call: TRBJ2-1
d_call: TRBD2
clone_size: once
v_call: TRBV18

cdr3_aa: CASSSSTGGNQPQHF
cdr3_nt: TGTGCCAGCTCCTCCTCGACAGGGGGGAATCAGCCCCAGCATTTT
j_call: TRBJ1-5
d_call: TRBD1
clone_size: .
v_call: TRBV18

cdr3_aa: CSVEGDSNNSPLHF
cdr3_nt: TGCAGCGTTGAAGGGGACAGCAATAATTCACCCCTCCACTTT
j_call: TRBJ1-6
d_call: TRBD1
clone_size: .
v_call: TRBV29-1

cdr3_aa: CASSSNSGANVLTF
cdr3_nt: TGCGCCAGCAGCTCAAACTCTGGGGCCAACGTCCTGACTTTC
j_call: TRBJ2-6
d_call: .
clone_size: few
v_call: TRBV5-1

cdr3_aa: CASSFSAGKEVTQYF
cdr3_nt: TGTGCCAGCAGCTTTAGTGCGGGGAAAGAGGTTACGCAGTATTTT
j_call: TRBJ2-3
d_call: .
clone_size: .
v_call: TRBV11-3

cdr3_aa: CASPRSDYGYTF
cdr3_nt: TGTGCCTCGCCGAGGTCCGACTATGGCTACACCTTC
j_call: TRBJ1-2
d_call: .
clone_size: .
v_call: TRBV30

cdr3_aa: CASSPGTDNSPLHF
cdr3_nt: TGTGCCAGCTCACCCGGGACAGATAATTCACCCCTCCACTTT
j_call: TRBJ1-6
d_call: TRBD1
clone_size: .
v_call: TRBV18

cdr3_aa: CASSLARGYQETQYF
cdr3_nt: TGTGCCAGCAGCCTGGCTAGGGGATATCAAGAGACCCAGTACTTC
j_call: TRBJ2-5
d_call: .
clone_size: .
v_call: TRBV5-4

cdr3_aa: CASRTGMSHGYTF
cdr3_nt: TGTGCCAGCAGGACAGGGATGAGCCATGGCTACACCTTC
j_call: TRBJ1-2
d_call: TRBD1
clone_size: .
v_call: TRBV5-4

cdr3_aa: CASSSGTHSYEQYF
cdr3_nt: TGTGCCAGCAGTTCCGGGACTCACTCCTACGAGCAGTACTTC
j_call: TRBJ2-7
d_call: .
clone_size: .
v_call: TRBV27

cdr3_aa: CASSRGLNEEKLFF
cdr3_nt: TGTGCCAGCAGCAGGGGGCTAAACGAAGAAAAACTGTTTTTT
j_call: TRBJ1-4
d_call: TRBD1
clone_size: .
v_call: TRBV7-8

cdr3_aa: CASSSGGKTSGNTIYF
cdr3_nt: TGTGCCAGCAGCTCAGGGGGCAAAACCTCTGGAAACACCATATATTTT
j_call: TRBJ1-3
d_call: TRBD1
clone_size: few
v_call: TRBV5-4

cdr3_aa: CASSPRVDNSPLHF
cdr3_nt: TGTGCCAGCAGCCCCCGGGTGGATAATTCACCCCTCCACTTT
j_call: TRBJ1-6
d_call: .
clone_size: .
v_call: TRBV4-2

cdr3_aa: CASSQDWQGDGYTF
cdr3_nt: TGTGCCAGCAGCCAAGACTGGCAGGGTGACGGCTACACCTTC
j_call: TRBJ1-2
d_call: .
clone_size: .
v_call: TRBV3-1/TRBV3-2

cdr3_aa: CASSRHAMNEKLFF
cdr3_nt: TGTGCCAGTAGTCGACACGCTATGAATGAAAAACTGTTTTTT
j_call: TRBJ1-4
d_call: .
clone_size: .
v_call: TRBV19

cdr3_aa: CSVEEGLGRQETQYF
cdr3_nt: TGCAGCGTTGAAGAGGGCCTGGGCCGCCAAGAGACCCAGTACTTC
j_call: TRBJ2-5
d_call: .
clone_size: many
v_call: TRBV29-1

cdr3_aa: CASSLWQNTQYF
cdr3_nt: TGTGCCAGCAGCTTGTGGCAAAATACGCAGTATTTT
j_call: TRBJ2-3
d_call: .
clone_size: .
v_call: TRBV5-5

cdr3_aa: CASSPPRDRGSGELFF
cdr3_nt: TGTGCCAGCTCACCGCCCCGGGACAGGGGGTCCGGGGAGCTGTTTTTT
j_call: TRBJ2-2
d_call: TRBD1
clone_size: .
v_call: TRBV18

cdr3_aa: CASSPRSSGANVLTF
cdr3_nt: TGTGCCAGCAGCCCTCGGTCCTCTGGGGCCAACGTCCTGACTTTC
j_call: TRBJ2-6
d_call: .
clone_size: .
v_call: TRBV11-1

cdr3_aa: CASSQVRSPSGSSEQYF
cdr3_nt: TGTGCCAGCAGCCAAGTAAGGTCTCCGAGCGGGAGCTCCGAGCAGTACTTC
j_call: TRBJ2-7
d_call: TRBD2
clone_size: .
v_call: TRBV14

cdr3_aa: CASSLEGQGNYEQYF
cdr3_nt: TGTGCCAGCAGCTTAGAAGGGCAGGGAAACTACGAGCAGTACTTC
j_call: TRBJ2-7
d_call: .
clone_size: .
v_call: TRBV7-6

cdr3_aa: CASSETGITGYQETQYF
cdr3_nt: TGTGCCAGCAGTGAAACAGGGATTACCGGATACCAAGAGACCCAGTACTTC
j_call: TRBJ2-5
d_call: .
clone_size: .
v_call: TRBV6-1

cdr3_aa: CASSSYRGSYNEQFF
cdr3_nt: TGCGCCAGCAGCTCCTACAGGGGCTCCTACAATGAGCAGTTCTTC
j_call: TRBJ2-1
d_call: TRBD1
clone_size: .
v_call: TRBV5-1

cdr3_aa: CATSGRGFSPLHF
cdr3_nt: TGTGCCACCAGCGGAAGAGGGTTTTCACCCCTCCACTTT
j_call: TRBJ1-6
d_call: .
clone_size: .
v_call: TRBV15